This TCR beta chain was found in a study of cytomegalovirus exposure and HLA in healthy donors. Study results and caveats: Confirmation was obtained in vitro that three CMV-associated chains are specific for CMV antigens.

A multiplex PCR was run with 60 Vbeta primers and 13 Jbeta primers. The table came from immunoSEQ multiplex PCR; TCRdb's copy has only in-frame clones and leaves some out. The sample has 150,000 to 200,000 clones, 85% to 90% seen once. Of note for this clone: Its antigen is still unknown.

The CDR3 length is 12 residues. In germline, CDR1 is ENHRY, CDR2 SYGVKD. Trimming cost V 10 bases and J 4 bases; bases outside gene matches: 6. This clonotype was obtained from a woman younger than 35 in good health and CMV-seronegative. The chain recombines TRBV10-3 with TRBJ1-1, with TRBD1 matching 7 bases. The source material was PBMCs. The CDR3 is CATTPGGTEAFF. The CDR3 DNA is TGTGCCACGACGCCAGGGGGCACTGAAGCTTTCTTT.